This T cell receptor beta chain emerged from a study of CD8+ T cells in alopecia areata (dated by TCRdb to between 2018 and 2020). Regarding the complete study: The treated patients, all with moderate-to-severe alopecia areata, were enrolled in an open-label pilot trial of oral tofacitinib given at 5 to 10 mg twice daily. RNA was obtained with the PAXgene miRNA kit for fixed scalp, the miRNeasy kit for PBMCs, and the RNeasy kit for mouse skin. In humans, TCRbeta sequencing was performed on scalp tissue and on sorted CD4+ and CD8+ peripheral blood T cells from healthy controls and from patients with patchy or totalis/universalis alopecia areata. High-throughput TCRbeta sequencing was used to examine T cell clonal expansion in alopecia areata in both the C3H/HeJ mouse model and human patients. Tofacitinib-treated patients had biopsies at baseline and at 4 and 24 weeks of treatment, with a later scalp biopsy in several patients. Disease severity in treated patients was measured with the SALT score, which quantifies the percentage of affected scalp surface area. Scalp clonality was compared among normal scalp (n=4), patchy alopecia areata scalp (n=8), and alopecia totalis/universalis scalp (n=8). immunoSEQ multiplex PCR using 35 Vbeta forward primers and 13 Jbeta reverse primers was used to amplify TCRbeta CDR3 regions. Patients received tofacitinib for 6 to 18 months and were then followed off drug for 6 months to check for delayed response and recurrence.

The library was obtained by the immunoSEQ multiplex PCR assay. To provide template for TCR sequencing, every sample had RNA extracted and reverse transcribed into cDNA. First-strand cDNA was synthesized with SuperScript III using a 2:1 mix of oligo-dT and random hexamers. A synthetic immune receptor repertoire was used to gauge amplification bias, and whatever bias remained was removed computationally. The authors processed their data as follows. Raw reads were preprocessed to remove errors, and CDR3 was defined according to IMGT conventions as the region from the conserved cysteine to phenylalanine. To get clonality, Shannon entropy was normalized by log2 of the number of productive unique TCRs and the result was subtracted from 1. Scalp TCRbeta sequences were cross-referenced with sorted blood CD4 and CD8 repertoires so that the CD4 or CD8 identity of scalp clones could be inferred. Not all clones reach the TCRdb copy of this immuneACCESS table, which keeps in-frame sequences only. Checked studies attribute under half of the gap to unresolved V genes and leave the rest unexplained. The V and J calls and clone size come from that table; D and trimming were worked out from the DNA. In this sample the table shows about 87,000 clones, over 70% of which occur a single time. The ten top clones hold around a sixth of the sample.

Summary of the overall study and its limitations: Scalp TCR repertoire analysis is complicated because resident alphabeta T cells in normal human skin are also sequenced, whereas mouse skin is dominated by gammadelta T cells. Shared TCR sequences between patients were less evident than in mice, which may be partly attributable to HLA diversity in the patient population. With tofacitinib, both scalp clonality and the number of expanded CD8+ clones among the top 100 scalp clones went down significantly. During tofacitinib treatment, many expanded lesional clones remained in scalp and blood, and this persistence may partly explain relapse after treatment is stopped. Higher clonality and more expanded CD8+ clones were observed in lesional scalp than in normal scalp, particularly in alopecia totalis/universalis, a finding suggestive of antigenic drive. The treated cohort was small, with a single nonresponder, so links between baseline CD8+ expansion and response need larger studies.

V lost 4 bases and J lost 6 bases; the stretch between them is 16 bases long. CDR1 and CDR2 are read off the germline V gene as SGHRS and YFSETQ. Inclusive of the bounding cysteine and phenylalanine, the CDR3 is 14 residues long. The kept DNA is CDR3 alone, 42 bases in frame from the first base. According to the study, the label for this sample's treatment or condition signals: oral pan-JAK inhibitor, 5-10 mg twice daily. Peripheral blood and lesional scalp punch biopsies were obtained from patients with alopecia areata. PBMCs were isolated by density centrifugation and stained for CD3, CD4 and CD8, and CD4+ and CD8+ T cells were sorted on a FACSAria. Concerning this clone itself: Which antigen it targets is not known. No much larger clonotype is one base removed from it; base qualities were not supplied.

The receptor comes from a human donor with alopecia areata. The rearrangement combines TRBV5-1 with TRBJ1-1, with the D gene uncertain. The specimen comprised CD8+ T cells sorted from blood, sampled at approximately week 45, from a patient treated with tofacitinib. The CDR3 protein is CASSPHQMRSEAFF. The nucleotides read TGCGCCAGCAGCCCACATCAGATGAGGTCTGAAGCTTTCTTT.